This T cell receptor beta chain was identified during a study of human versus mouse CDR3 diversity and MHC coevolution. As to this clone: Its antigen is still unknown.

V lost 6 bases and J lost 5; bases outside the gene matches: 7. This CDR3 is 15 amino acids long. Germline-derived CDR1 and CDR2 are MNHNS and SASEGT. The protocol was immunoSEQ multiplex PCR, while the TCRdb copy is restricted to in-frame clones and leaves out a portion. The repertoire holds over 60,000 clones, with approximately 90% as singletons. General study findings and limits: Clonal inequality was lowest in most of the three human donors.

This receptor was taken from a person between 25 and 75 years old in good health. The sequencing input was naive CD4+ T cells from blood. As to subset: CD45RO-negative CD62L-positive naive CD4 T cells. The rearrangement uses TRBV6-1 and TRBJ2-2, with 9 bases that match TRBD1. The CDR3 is CASREQGAGTGELFF. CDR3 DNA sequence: TGTGCCAGCAGGGAACAGGGGGCAGGGACCGGGGAGCTGTTTTTT.